Listed here is a single T cell receptor beta chain. Its antigen is undetermined. Libraries were prepared by immunoSEQ multiplex PCR; TCRdb keeps only in-frame clonotypes and omits some of them. The sample contains more than 95,000 clones, around 90% of which appear only once. This entry is derived from a study of T cell responses to AZD1222 COVID-19 vaccine. This CDR3 comprises 15 residues. CDR1 is SGHTA, CDR2 FQGNSA, per germline. With 5 bases removed from V and 7 bases from J, the gap between germline ends came to 17 bases. Study observations and caveats: Mapped onto spike, vaccine-associated CD4 TCRs spanned it and were dominant at 160-218 and 743-854. Vaccination with two AZD1222 doses was followed by a rise in Spike-specific TCR breadth and depth. Scientists sampled the repertoires only once the peak T cell response had passed.

The chain is built from TRBV7-2 and TRBJ1-4; D is unclear. The sequencing here drew on peripheral blood, taken on day 0 of AZD1222 vaccination. The clonotype originates from an adult in good health. The CDR3 sequence is CASSPRNSRSEKLFF. CDR3 bases: TGTGCCAGCAGCCCTCGGAACAGCCGGTCTGAAAAACTGTTTTTT.